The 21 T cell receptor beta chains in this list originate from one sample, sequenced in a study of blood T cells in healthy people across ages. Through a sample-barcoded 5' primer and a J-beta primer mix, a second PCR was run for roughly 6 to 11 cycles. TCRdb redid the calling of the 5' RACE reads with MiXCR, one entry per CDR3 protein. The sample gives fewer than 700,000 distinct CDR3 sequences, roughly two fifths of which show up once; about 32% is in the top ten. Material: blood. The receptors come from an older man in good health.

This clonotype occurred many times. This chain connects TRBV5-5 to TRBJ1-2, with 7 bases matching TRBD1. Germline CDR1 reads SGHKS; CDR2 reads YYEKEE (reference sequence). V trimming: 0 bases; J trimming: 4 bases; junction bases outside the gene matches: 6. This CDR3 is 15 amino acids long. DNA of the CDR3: TGTGCCAGCAGCTTGGAAATACAGGGGTCCTATGGCTACACCTTC. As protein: CASSLEIQGSYGYTF.

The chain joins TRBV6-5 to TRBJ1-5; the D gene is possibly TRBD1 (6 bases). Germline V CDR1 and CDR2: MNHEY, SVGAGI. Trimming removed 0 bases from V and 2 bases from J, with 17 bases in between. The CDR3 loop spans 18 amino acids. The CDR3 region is CASSYSMGARGGNQPQHF. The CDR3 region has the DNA TGTGCCAGCAGTTACTCGATGGGTGCCAGGGGAGGCAATCAGCCCCAGCATTTT.

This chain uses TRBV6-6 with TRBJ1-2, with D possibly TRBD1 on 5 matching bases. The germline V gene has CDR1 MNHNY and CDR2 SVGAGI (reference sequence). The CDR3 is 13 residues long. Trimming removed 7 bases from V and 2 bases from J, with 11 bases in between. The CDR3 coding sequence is TGTGCCAGCATCGGCGGGACCAACTATGGCTACACCTTC. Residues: CASIGGTNYGYTF.

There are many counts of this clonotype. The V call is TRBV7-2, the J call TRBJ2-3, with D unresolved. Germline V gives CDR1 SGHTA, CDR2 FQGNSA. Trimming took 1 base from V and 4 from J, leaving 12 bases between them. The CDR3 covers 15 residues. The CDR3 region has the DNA TGTGCCAGCAGCTTAGGGCTAGTCTCCGCAGATACGCAGTATTTT. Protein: CASSLGLVSADTQYF.

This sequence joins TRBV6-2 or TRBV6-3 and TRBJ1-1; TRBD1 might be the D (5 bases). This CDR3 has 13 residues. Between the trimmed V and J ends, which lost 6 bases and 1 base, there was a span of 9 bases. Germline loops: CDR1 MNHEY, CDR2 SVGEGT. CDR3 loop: CASSVQENTEAFF. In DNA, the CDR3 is TGTGCCAGCAGCGTACAGGAGAACACTGAAGCTTTCTTT.

CDR3 amino acids: CASSPHRVTNTEAFF. The CDR3 nucleotides are TGTGCCAGCAGTCCGCACAGGGTTACGAACACTGAAGCTTTCTTT. The genes are TRBV6-2 or TRBV6-3 and TRBJ1-1; D perhaps matches TRBD1 (6 bases). The ends were cut back, 5 bases at V and 1 base at J, with 14 bases in the middle. The CDR3 totals 15 residues. The germline V gene encodes CDR1 MNHEY and CDR2 SVGEGT.

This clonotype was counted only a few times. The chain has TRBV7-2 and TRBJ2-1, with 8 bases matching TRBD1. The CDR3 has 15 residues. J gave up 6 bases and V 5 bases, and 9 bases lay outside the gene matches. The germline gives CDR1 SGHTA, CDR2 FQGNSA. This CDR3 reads CASSLGTGPSNEQFF. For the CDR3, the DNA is TGTGCCAGCAGCCTAGGGACAGGCCCGTCCAATGAGCAGTTCTTC.

The CDR3 DNA follows: TGTGCCAGCAGTTACGCGGGAGTTGGGTACGAGCAGTACTTC. This encodes CASSYAGVGYEQYF. The J gene is TRBJ2-7, the V gene TRBV6-5; 7 bases fit TRBD2. The CDR3 covers 14 residues. The J segment lost 4 bases and the V segment lost 2 bases, leaving 5 bases of the junction unmatched. CDR1 and CDR2 from the germline V gene are MNHEY and SVGAGI.

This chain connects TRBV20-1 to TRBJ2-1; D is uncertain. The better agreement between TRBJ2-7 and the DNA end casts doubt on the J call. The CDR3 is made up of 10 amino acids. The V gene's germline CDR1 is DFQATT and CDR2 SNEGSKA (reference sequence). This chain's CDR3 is CSARRAEQYF. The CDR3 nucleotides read TGCAGTGCTAGAAGAGCTGAGCAGTACTTC.

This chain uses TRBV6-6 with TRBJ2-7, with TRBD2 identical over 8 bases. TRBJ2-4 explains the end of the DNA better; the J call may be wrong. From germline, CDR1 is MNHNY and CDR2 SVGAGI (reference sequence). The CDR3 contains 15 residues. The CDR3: CASSTSAGGGNIQYF. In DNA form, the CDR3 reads TGTGCCAGCAGCACCTCGGCGGGAGGCGGAAACATTCAGTACTTC.

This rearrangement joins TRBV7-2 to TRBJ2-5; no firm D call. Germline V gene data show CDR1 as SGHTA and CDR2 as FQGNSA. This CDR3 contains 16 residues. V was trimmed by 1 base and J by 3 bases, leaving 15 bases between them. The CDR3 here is CASSLGGFRIKETQYF. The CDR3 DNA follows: TGTGCCAGCAGCTTAGGAGGTTTTCGGATTAAAGAGACCCAGTACTTC.

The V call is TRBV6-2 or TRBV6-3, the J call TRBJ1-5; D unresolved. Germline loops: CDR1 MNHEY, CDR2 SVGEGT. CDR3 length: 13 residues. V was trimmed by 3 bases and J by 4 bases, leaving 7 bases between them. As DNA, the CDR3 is TGTGCCAGCAGTTATTTTGGGAATCAGCCCCAGCATTTT. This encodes CASSYFGNQPQHF.

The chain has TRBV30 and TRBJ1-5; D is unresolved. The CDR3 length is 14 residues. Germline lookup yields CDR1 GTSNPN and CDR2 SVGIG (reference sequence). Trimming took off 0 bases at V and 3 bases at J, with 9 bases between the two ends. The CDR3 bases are TGTGCCTGGAGTGTTGGGCAGGACAATCAGCCCCAGCATTTT. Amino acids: CAWSVGQDNQPQHF.

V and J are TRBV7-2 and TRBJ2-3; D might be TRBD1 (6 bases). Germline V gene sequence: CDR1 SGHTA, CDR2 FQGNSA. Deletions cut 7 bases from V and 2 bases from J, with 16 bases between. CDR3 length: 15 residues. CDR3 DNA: TGTGCCAGCAACTATATACAGGGAACCACAGATACGCAGTATTTT. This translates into CASNYIQGTTDTQYF. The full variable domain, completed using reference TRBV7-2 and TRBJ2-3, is GAGVSQSPSNKVTEKGKDVELRCDPISGHTALYWYRQSLGQGLEFLIYFQGNSAPDKSGLPSDRFSAERTGGSVSTLTIQRTQQEDSAVYLCASNYIQGTTDTQYFGPGTRLTVL.

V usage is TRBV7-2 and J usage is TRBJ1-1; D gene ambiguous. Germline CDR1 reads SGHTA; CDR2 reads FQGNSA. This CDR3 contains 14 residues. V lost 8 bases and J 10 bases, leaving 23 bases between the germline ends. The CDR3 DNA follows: TGTGCCAGCCGCAGCGAGGCAAAATCGAAGGTAGCTTTCTTT. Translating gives CASRSEAKSKVAFF.

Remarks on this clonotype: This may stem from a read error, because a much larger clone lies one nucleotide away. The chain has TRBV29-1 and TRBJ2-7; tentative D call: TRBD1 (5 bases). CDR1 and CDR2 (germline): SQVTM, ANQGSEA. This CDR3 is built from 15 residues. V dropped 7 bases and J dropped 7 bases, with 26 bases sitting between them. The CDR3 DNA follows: TGCAGCGCCGCTCCGTTAGAGAGAACAGGCAATGAGCAGTACTTC. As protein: CSAAPLERTGNEQYF.

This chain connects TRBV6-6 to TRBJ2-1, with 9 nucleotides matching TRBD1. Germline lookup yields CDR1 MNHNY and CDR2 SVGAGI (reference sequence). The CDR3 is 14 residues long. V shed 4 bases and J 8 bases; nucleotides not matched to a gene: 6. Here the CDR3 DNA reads TGTGCCAGCAGTTCCCCGGACAGGGGCTATGAGCAGTTCTTC. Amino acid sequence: CASSSPDRGYEQFF.

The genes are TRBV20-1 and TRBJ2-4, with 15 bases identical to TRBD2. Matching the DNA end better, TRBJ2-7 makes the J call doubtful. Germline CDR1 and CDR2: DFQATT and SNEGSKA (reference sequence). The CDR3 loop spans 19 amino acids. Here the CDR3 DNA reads TGCAGTGCTCTCTCTCCCGGGACTAGCGGGGGGCGTTACATGTACGAGCAGTACTTC. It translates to CSALSPGTSGGRYMYEQYF.

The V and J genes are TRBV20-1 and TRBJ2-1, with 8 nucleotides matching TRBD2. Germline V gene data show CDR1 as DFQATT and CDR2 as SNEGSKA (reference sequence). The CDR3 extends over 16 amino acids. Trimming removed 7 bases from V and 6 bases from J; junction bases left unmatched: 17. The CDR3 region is CSGPSRITSGGNEQFF. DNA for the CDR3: TGCAGTGGTCCCTCAAGAATAACTAGCGGTGGCAATGAGCAGTTCTTC.

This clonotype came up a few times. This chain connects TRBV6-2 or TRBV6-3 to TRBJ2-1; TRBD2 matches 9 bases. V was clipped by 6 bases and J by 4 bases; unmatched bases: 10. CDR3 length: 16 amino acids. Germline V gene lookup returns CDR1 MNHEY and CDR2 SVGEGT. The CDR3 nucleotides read TGTGCCAGCAGCAGGACTAGCGAATTAAATTACAATGAGCAGTTCTTC. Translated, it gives CASSRTSELNYNEQFF.

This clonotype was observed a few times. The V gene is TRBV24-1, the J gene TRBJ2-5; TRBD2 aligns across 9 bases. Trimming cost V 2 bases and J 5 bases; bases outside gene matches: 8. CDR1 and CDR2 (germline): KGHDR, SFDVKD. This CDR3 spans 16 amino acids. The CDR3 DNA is TGTGCCACCAGTGATTATGGTAGCGGGAGTAAGGAGACCCAGTACTTC. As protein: CATSDYGSGSKETQYF.